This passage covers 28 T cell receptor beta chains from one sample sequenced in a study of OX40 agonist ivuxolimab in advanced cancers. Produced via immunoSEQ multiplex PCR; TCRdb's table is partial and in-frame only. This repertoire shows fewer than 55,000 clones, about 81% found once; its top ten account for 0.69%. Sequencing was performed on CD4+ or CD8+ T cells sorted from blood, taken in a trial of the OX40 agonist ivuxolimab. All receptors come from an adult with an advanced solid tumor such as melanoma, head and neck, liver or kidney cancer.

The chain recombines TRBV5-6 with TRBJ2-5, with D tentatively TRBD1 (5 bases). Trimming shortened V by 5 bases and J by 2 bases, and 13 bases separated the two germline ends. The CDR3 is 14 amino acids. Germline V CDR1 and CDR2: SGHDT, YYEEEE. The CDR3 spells CASRQDSTQETQYF. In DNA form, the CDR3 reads TGTGCCAGCAGACAAGACAGTACTCAAGAGACCCAGTACTTC.

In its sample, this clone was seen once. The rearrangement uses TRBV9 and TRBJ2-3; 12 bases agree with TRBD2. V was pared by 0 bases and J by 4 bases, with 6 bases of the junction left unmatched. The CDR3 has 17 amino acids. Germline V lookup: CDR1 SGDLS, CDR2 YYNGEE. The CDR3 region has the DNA TGTGCCAGCAGCGTAGGTCTAGCGGGGGGGATTTCAGATACGCAGTATTTT. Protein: CASSVGLAGGISDTQYF.

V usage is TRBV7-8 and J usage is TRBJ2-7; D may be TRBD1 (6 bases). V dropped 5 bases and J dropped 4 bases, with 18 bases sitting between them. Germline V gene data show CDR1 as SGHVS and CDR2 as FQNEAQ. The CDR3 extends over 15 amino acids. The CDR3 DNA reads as TGTGCCAGCAGCCTCCGGCAGGGGCTAAGTTACGAGCAGTACTTC. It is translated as CASSLRQGLSYEQYF.

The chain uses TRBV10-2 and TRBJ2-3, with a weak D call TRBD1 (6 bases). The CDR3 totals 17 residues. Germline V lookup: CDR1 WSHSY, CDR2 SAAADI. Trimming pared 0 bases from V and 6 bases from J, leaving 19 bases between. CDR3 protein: CASSESGQPVGRDTQYF. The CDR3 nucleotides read TGCGCCAGCAGTGAGTCCGGACAGCCCGTTGGCCGGGATACGCAGTATTTT.

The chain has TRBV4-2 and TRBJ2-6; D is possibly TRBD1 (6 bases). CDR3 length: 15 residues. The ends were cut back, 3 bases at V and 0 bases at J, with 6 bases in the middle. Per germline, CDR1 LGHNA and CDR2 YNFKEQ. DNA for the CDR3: TGTGCCAGCAGCCAGGACAGCTCTGGGGCCAACGTCCTGACTTTC. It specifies CASSQDSSGANVLTF.

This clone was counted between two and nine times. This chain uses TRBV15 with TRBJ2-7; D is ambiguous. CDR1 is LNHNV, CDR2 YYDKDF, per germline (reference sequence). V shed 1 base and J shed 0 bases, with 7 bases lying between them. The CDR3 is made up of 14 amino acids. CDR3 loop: CATSRGYSSYEQYF. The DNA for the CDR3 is TGTGCCACCAGCAGAGGTTACAGCTCCTACGAGCAGTACTTC.

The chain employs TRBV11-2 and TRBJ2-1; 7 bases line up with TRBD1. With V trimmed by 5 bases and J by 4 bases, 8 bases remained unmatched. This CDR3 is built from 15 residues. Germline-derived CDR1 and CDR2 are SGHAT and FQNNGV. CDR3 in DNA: TGTGCCAGCAGCCAGTGGGGACAGCTTTACAATGAGCAGTTCTTC. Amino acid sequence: CASSQWGQLYNEQFF.

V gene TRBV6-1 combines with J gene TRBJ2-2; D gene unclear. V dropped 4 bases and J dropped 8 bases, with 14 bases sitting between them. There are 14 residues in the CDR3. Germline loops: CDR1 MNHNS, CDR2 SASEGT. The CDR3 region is CASSGSPHVGELFF. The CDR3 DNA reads TGTGCCAGCAGTGGAAGTCCTCACGTTGGGGAGCTGTTTTTT.

CDR3 DNA sequence: TGTGCCAGCAGCCGGAGAGGAGCGGGGGATAGCACAGATACGCAGTATTTT. This gives the protein CASSRRGAGDSTDTQYF. The rearrangement links TRBV11-2 to TRBJ2-3; 8 bases line up with TRBD2. J lost 0 bases, V lost 5 bases, and 10 bases had no gene match. The CDR3 sequence is 17 residues long. Germline CDR1 is SGHAT and CDR2 is FQNNGV.

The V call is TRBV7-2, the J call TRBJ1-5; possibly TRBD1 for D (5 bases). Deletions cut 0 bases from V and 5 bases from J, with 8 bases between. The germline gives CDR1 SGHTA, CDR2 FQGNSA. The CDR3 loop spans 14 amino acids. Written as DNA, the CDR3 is TGTGCCAGCAGCTTAGCAGGGGAGTATCAGCCCCAGCATTTT. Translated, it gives CASSLAGEYQPQHF.

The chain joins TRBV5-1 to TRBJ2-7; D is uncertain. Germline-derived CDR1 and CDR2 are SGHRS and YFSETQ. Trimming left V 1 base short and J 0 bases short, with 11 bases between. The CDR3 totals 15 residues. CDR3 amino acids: CASSLSPVLSYEQYF. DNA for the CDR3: TGCGCCAGCAGCTTGAGTCCGGTACTCTCCTACGAGCAGTACTTC. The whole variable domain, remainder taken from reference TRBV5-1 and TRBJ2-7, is KAGVTQTPRYLIKTRGQQVTLSCSPISGHRSVSWYQQTPGQGLQFLFEYFSETQRNKGNFPGRFSGRQFSNSRSEMNVSTLELGDSALYLCASSLSPVLSYEQYFGPGTRLTVT.

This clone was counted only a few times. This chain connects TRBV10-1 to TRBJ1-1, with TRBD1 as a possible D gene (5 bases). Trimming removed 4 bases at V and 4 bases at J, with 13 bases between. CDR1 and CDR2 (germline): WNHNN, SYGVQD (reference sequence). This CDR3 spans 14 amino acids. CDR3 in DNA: TGCGCCAGCAGTGCTCTGGGAAGGGGCACTGAAGCTTTCTTT. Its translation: CASSALGRGTEAFF.

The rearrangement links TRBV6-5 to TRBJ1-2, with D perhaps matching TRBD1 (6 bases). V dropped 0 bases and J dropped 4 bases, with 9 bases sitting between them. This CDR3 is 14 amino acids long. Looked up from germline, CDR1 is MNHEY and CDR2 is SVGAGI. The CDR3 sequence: CASSYSRGIYGYTF. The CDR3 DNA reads TGTGCCAGCAGTTACTCGAGGGGGATCTATGGCTACACCTTC.

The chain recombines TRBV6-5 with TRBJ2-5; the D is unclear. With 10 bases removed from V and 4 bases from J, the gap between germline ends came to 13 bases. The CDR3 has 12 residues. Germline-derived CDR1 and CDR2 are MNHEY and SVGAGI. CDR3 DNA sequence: TGTGCCACCCGACCGGCAGGAGAGACCCAGTACTTC. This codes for CATRPAGETQYF.

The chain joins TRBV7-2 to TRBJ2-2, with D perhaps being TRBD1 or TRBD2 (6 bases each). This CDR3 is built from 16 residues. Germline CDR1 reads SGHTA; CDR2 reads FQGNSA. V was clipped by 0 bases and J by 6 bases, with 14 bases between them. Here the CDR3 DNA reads TGTGCCAGCAGCTTAGCGCTGGGGGGCGCTTCCGGGGAGCTGTTTTTT. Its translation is CASSLALGGASGELFF.

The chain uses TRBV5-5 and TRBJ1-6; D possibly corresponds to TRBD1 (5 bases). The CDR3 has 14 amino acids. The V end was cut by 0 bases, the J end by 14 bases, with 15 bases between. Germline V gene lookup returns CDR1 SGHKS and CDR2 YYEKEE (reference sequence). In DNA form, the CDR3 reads TGTGCCAGCAGCTTGGAACCAGGGAAAGGGACCCTCCACTTT. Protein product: CASSLEPGKGTLHF.

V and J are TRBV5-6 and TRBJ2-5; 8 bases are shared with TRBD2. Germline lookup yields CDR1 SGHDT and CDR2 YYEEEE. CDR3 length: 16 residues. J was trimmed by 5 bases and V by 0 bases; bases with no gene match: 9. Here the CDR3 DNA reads TGTGCCAGCAGCTTGGCTTCGGCGGGGGGCGGCGAGACCCAGTACTTC. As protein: CASSLASAGGGETQYF.

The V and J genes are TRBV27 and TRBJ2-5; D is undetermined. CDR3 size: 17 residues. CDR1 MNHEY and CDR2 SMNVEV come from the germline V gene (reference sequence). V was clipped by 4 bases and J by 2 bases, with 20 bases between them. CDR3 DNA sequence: TGTGCCAGCAGTTCACTCCTCTCCGCGAAATTTCAAGAGACCCAGTACTTC. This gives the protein CASSSLLSAKFQETQYF.

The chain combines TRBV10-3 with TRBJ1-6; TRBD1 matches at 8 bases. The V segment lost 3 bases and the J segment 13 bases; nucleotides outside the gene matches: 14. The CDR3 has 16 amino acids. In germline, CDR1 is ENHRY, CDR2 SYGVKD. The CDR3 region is CAISDSGRGQWSPLHF. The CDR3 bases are TGTGCCATCAGTGACTCGGGCAGGGGGCAATGGTCTCCCCTCCACTTT.

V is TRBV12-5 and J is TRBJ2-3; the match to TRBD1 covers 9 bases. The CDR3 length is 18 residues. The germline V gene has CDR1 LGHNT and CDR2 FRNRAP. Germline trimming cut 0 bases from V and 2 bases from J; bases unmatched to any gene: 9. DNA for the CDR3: TGTGCTAGTGGTTTGGTAAGGGGGGGGACAGGGTTCACAGATACGCAGTATTTT. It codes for CASGLVRGGTGFTDTQYF.

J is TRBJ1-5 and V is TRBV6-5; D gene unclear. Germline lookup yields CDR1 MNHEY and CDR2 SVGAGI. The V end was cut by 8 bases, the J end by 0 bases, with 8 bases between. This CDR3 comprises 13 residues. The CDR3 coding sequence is TGTGCCAGCGGGGTTAATAGCAATCAGCCCCAGCATTTT. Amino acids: CASGVNSNQPQHF.

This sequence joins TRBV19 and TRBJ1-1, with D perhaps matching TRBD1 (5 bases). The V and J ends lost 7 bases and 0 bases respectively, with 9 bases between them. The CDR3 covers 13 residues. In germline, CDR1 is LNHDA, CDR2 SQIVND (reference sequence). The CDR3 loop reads CASTQGLNTEAFF. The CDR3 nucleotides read TGTGCCAGTACCCAGGGATTGAACACTGAAGCTTTCTTT.

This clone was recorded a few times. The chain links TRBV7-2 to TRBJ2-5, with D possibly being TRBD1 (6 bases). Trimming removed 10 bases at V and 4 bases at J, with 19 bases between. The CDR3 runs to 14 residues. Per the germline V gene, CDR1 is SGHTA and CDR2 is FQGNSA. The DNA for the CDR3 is TGTGCCACCAAGCCAAGGGGGTCAGGAGAGACCCAGTACTTC. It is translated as CATKPRGSGETQYF.

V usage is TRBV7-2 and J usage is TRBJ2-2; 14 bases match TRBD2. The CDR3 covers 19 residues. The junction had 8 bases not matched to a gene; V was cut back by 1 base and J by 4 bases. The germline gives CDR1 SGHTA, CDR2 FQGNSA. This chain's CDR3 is CASSLVVLGTSGGTGELFF. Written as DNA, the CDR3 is TGTGCCAGCAGCTTAGTGGTTCTGGGGACTAGCGGGGGCACCGGGGAGCTGTTTTTT.

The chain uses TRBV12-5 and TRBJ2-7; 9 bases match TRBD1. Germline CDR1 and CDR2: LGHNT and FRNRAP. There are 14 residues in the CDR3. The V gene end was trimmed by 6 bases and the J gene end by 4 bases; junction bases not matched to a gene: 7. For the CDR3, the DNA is TGTGCTAGTGGCCCCGGGACAGGGATGTACGAGCAGTACTTC. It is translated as CASGPGTGMYEQYF.

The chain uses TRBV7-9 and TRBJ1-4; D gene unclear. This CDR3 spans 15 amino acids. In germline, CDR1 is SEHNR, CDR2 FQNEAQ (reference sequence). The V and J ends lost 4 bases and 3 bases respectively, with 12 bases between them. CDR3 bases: TGTGCCAGCAGCTCTGCCAGGAACCCTAATGAAAAACTGTTTTTT. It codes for CASSSARNPNEKLFF.

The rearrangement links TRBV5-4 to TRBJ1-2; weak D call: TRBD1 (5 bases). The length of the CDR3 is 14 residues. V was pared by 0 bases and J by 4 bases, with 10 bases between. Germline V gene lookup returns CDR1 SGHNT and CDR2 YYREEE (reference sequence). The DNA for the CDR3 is TGTGCCAGCAGCTTGGGGGACGGCGCCTATGGCTACACCTTC. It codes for CASSLGDGAYGYTF.

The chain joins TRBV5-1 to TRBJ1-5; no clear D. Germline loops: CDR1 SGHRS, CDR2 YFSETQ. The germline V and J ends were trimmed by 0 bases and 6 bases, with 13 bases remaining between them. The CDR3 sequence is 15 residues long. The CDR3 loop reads CASSLDNSPSQPQHF. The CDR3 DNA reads TGCGCCAGCAGCTTGGATAACAGCCCCTCTCAGCCCCAGCATTTT.